Listed here are 10 T cell receptor beta chains from one sample, sequenced in a study of T cells in Graves' hyperthyroidism and ophthalmopathy. RNA transcripts gave rise to amplified TCR beta CDR3 regions. With the HTBI primer set, the TCR CDR3 went through a first round of RT-PCR. One entry per CDR3 protein, called by TCRdb with MiXCR from the multiplex PCR reads. The data show around 570,000 distinct CDR3 sequences, less than 20% seen once. The material sequenced was blood. Source of these receptors: a man aged 35-49 years with Graves' ophthalmopathy.

This clonotype has more than one count but fewer than ten. A single base separates this from a much larger clone, so it may be a read error. The chain employs TRBV7-9 and TRBJ2-3; possibly TRBD1 or TRBD2 for D (5 bases each). CDR1 SEHNR and CDR2 FQNEAQ come from the germline V gene (reference sequence). The CDR3 is 14 residues long. In nucleotides, the CDR3 is TGTGCCAGCAGCTTAGCCCACGGGGCAGATACGCTGTATTTT. Residues: CASSLAHGADTLYF.

The chain links TRBV7-9 to TRBJ2-7, with 9 nucleotides matching TRBD1. The CDR3 consists of 17 residues. Germline CDR1 reads SEHNR; CDR2 reads FQNEAQ (reference sequence). V lost 1 base, J lost 4 bases, and 11 bases stayed unmatched. The CDR3 DNA reads TGTGCCAGCAGCTTAGGGAGCGGGACAGGGTGGGCTTACGAGCAGTACTTC. Its protein product is CASSLGSGTGWAYEQYF. Supplemented by reference TRBV7-9 and TRBJ2-7, the full variable domain reads DTGVSQNPRHKITKRGQNVTFRCDPISEHNRLYWYRQTLGQGPEFLTYFQNEAQLEKSRLLSDRFSAERPKGSFSTLEIQRTEQGDSAMYLCASSLGSGTGWAYEQYFGPGTRLTVT.

The chain employs TRBV29-1 and TRBJ2-2, with TRBD1 matching 9 bases. CDR1 is SQVTM, CDR2 ANQGSEA, per germline. V lost 7 bases, J lost 0 bases, and 3 bases stayed unmatched. This CDR3 is 14 amino acids long. CDR3 bases: TGCAGCGCCGGGACAGGGACGAACACCGGGGAGCTGTTTTTT. This encodes CSAGTGTNTGELFF.

This clonotype occurred many times. This chain uses TRBV28 with TRBJ2-2; perhaps TRBD1 as D (5 bases). This CDR3 region has 16 residues. V was shortened by 5 bases and J by 3 bases, with 16 bases between the two germline ends. The germline V gene encodes CDR1 MDHEN and CDR2 SYDVKM. Here the CDR3 reads CASSANQPGYTGELFF. The CDR3 DNA reads TGTGCCAGCAGTGCTAACCAACCAGGGTACACCGGGGAGCTGTTTTTT.

J is TRBJ1-1 and V is TRBV6-2 or TRBV6-3; TRBD1 is a possible D gene (5 bases). The length of the CDR3 is 15 residues. Per germline, CDR1 MNHEY and CDR2 SVGEGT. Trimming stripped 5 bases from V and 4 bases from J, with 17 bases between. Here the CDR3 reads CASSPPPGVATEAFF. The CDR3 coding sequence is TGTGCCAGCAGTCCCCCTCCGGGGGTGGCCACTGAAGCTTTCTTT.

A few counts support this clonotype. The genes are TRBV12-3 or TRBV12-4 and TRBJ2-3; D may match TRBD1 or TRBD2 (6 bases each). Trimming took 1 base from V and 1 from J, leaving 12 bases between them. This CDR3 contains 16 residues. CDR3 sequence (DNA): TGTGCCAGCAGTTTAGGAGGCGGGACACGCACAGATACGCAGTATTTT. It yields the protein CASSLGGGTRTDTQYF.

The CDR3 region is CASSPWGGKLNTEAFF. As DNA, the CDR3 is TGTGCCAGCAGCCCCTGGGGGGGGAAACTGAACACTGAAGCTTTCTTT. The J gene is TRBJ1-1, the V gene TRBV5-5, with a tentative D call TRBD1 (5 bases). The CDR3 contains 16 residues. The ends were cut back, 4 bases at V and 0 bases at J, with 16 bases in the middle. Germline lookup yields CDR1 SGHKS and CDR2 YYEKEE (reference sequence).

A few counts support this clonotype. V gene TRBV5-1 combines with J gene TRBJ1-3; D may be TRBD1 (5 bases). The germline V and J ends were trimmed by 3 bases and 0 bases, with 10 bases remaining between them. The CDR3 totals 15 residues. The germline CDR1 and CDR2 sequences are SGHRS and YFSETQ. CDR3 sequence (DNA): TGCGCCAGCAGCTCCACGACAGACTCTGGAAACACCATATATTTT. Translated: CASSSTTDSGNTIYF.

This sequence joins TRBV2 and TRBJ1-2; TRBD1 agrees at 8 bases. The CDR3 runs to 15 residues. V lost 6 bases to trimming and J lost 3 bases; unmatched junction nucleotides: 9. The germline V gene encodes CDR1 SNHLY and CDR2 FYNNEI. The CDR3 region has the DNA TGTGCCAGCAGGCCCGCTCAGGGGGCCTACTATGGCTACACCTTC. It specifies CASRPAQGAYYGYTF.

Many counts were recorded for this clonotype. This chain links TRBV20-1 with TRBJ2-7; weak D call: TRBD2 (6 bases). Germline V gene sequence: CDR1 DFQATT, CDR2 SNEGSKA (reference sequence). Trimming pared 0 bases from V and 7 bases from J, leaving 16 bases between. This CDR3 comprises 14 residues. The CDR3 DNA sequence: TGCAGTGCTAGAGATCGCTTTACTCGGGGGGAGCAGTACTTC. Protein sequence: CSARDRFTRGEQYF.